This T cell receptor beta chain was recovered during a study of blood T cell repertoires in COVID-19. Study at large: Sites in the United States, Italy and Spain provided acute and convalescent COVID-19 samples. Sources were T cells, B-cell-depleted T cells, or PBMCs; the material itself was cDNA or gDNA.

TCRdb keeps only in-frame clones here, not all; method: immunoSEQ multiplex PCR. This sample has some 330,000 clones, with about 90% found just once. V lost 9 bases to trimming and J lost 0 bases, with 12 bases between them. The CDR3 contains 14 residues. The germline V gene encodes CDR1 LNHDA and CDR2 SQIVND (reference sequence). This chain uses TRBV19 with TRBJ2-1, with D uncertain. The source of this sequence is a woman aged 25-40 years with COVID-19, enrolled during active disease. Sample: peripheral blood. As DNA, the CDR3 is TGTGCCAGCGGTTGGTCAGGCTCCTACAATGAGCAGTTCTTC. The encoded protein is CASGWSGSYNEQFF.